This TCR beta chain appears in the sequencing data of a study of T cell repertoires in cytomegalovirus infection. Study in general: In the study, CMV epitopes included recently identified HLA-C-restricted and well-studied HLA-B-restricted ones.

Details on this clonotype: Its matching antigen is unknown.

The study's findings and limits: In two of eight donors, the top clonotype was HLA-C-restricted CMV-specific. Pooled public TCR beta family frequency picked out CMV carriers with the relevant HLA.

TCRdb reprocessed the reads via MiXCR and lists one record per CDR3 protein. This table holds some 900,000 distinct CDR3 sequences, 30% to 35% found once. Germline loops: CDR1 SNHLY, CDR2 FYNNEI. Between the trimmed V and J ends, which lost 8 bases and 2 bases, there was a span of 15 bases. CDR3 length equals 14 residues. The chain uses TRBV2 and TRBJ1-1; D gene uncertain. The specimen was cultured CD8+ T cells from PBMCs, collected from culture after CMV antigen stimulation. This TCR was sampled from a human donor in good health (CMV status not recorded). Some clones in this sample may be carry-over from other donors' samples. CDR3 sequence reads: CASWGGYGNTEAFF. In DNA form, the CDR3 reads TGTGCCAGCTGGGGTGGCTATGGCAACACTGAAGCTTTCTTT.